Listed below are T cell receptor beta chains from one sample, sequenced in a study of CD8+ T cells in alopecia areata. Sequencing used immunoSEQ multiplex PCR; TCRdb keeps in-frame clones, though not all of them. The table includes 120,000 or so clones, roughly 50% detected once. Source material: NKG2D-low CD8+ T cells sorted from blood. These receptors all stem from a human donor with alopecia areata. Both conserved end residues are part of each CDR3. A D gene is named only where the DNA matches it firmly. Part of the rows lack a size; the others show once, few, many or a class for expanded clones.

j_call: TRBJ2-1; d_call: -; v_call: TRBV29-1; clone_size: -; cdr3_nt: TGCAGCGTTGGTTCAGGGGTCGGTATGGGCGATGAGCAGTTCTTC; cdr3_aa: CSVGSGVGMGDEQFF
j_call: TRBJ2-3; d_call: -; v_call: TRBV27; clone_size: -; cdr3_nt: TGTGCCAGCACTTTCGACGGCTATACGCAGTATTTT; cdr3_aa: CASTFDGYTQYF
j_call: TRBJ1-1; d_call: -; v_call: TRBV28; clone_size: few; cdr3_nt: TGTGCCAGCAGTTTATTGTCAGGCCTGAACACTGAAGCTTTCTTT; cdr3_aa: CASSLLSGLNTEAFF
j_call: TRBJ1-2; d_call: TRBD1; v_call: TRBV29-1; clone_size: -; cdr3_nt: TGCAGCGCCCCGACAGGGCTTGTTGGCTACACCTTC; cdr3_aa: CSAPTGLVGYTF
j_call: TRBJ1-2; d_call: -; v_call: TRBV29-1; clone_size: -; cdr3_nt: TGCAGCGTTGAGGACACTAACTATGGCTACACCTTC; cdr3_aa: CSVEDTNYGYTF
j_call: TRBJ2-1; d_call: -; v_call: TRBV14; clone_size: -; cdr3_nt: TGTGCCAGCAGCCAAGATTCAGCGGAGATGAATGAGCAGTTCTTC; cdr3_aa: CASSQDSAEMNEQFF
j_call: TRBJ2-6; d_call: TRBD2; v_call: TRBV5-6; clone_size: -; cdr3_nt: TGTGCCAGCAGTGGGACTAGCGACTTGGGCGGGGCCAACGTCCTGACTTTC; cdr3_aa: CASSGTSDLGGANVLTF
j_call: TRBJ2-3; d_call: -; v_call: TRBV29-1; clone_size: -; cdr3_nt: TGCAGCGTTGTCCCACAGGAAGAATTCACAGATACGCAGTATTTT; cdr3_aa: CSVVPQEEFTDTQYF
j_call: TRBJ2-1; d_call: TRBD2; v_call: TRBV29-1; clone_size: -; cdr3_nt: TGCAGCGGGGAAGCTGGTGGTCTAGCGGGACGCAACAATGAGCAGTTCTTC; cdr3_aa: CSGEAGGLAGRNNEQFF
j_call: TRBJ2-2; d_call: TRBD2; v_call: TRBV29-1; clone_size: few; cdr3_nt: TGCAGCGTTGTCCTAGCGGACACCGGGGAGCTGTTTTTT; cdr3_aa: CSVVLADTGELFF
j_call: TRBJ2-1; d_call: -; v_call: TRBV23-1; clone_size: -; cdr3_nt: TGCGCCAGCAGTCAAGGCCAGGGATTCTTC; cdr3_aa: CASSQGQGFF
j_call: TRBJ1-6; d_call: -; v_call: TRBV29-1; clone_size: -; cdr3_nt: TGCAGCGTTGGTTTCGAGCGAAATTCACCCCTCCACTTT; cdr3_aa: CSVGFERNSPLHF
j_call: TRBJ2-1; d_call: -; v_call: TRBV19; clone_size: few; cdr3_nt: TGTGCCAGTAGTATAGTCCGGTATAATGAGCAGTTCTTC; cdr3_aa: CASSIVRYNEQFF
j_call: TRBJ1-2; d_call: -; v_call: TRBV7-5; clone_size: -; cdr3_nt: TGTGCCAGAAGCAGCCGGGACAGGGGGCTGGGTCGCGGCTACACCTTC; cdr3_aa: CARSSRDRGLGRGYTF
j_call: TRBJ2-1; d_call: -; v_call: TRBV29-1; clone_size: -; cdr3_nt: TGCAGCGCCGCAAAGGACAATGAGCAGTTCTTC; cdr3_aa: CSAAKDNEQFF
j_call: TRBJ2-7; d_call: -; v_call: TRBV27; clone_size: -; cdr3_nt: TGTGCCAGCACCGGGAGCTCCTACGAGCAGTACTTC; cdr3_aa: CASTGSSYEQYF
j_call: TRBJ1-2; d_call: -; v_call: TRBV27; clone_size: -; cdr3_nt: TGTGCCAGCAGTCCTCGGACGGGCAACTATGGCTACACCTTC; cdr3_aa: CASSPRTGNYGYTF
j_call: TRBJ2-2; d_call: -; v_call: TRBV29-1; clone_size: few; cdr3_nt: TGCAGCGTTGATGGTGATAACACCGGGGAGCTGTTTTTT; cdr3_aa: CSVDGDNTGELFF
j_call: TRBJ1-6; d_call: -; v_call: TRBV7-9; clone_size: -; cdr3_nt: TGTGCCAGCAGCCCCGGGACCTTTGTTGATTCACCCCTCCACTTT; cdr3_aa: CASSPGTFVDSPLHF
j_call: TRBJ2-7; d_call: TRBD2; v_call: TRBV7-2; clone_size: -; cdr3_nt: TGTGCCAGCAGCTGGGGGACTAGCGGGAGTTCCTACGAGCAGTACTTC; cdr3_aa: CASSWGTSGSSYEQYF
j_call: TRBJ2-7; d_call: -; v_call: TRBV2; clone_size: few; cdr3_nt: TGTGCCAGCAGTGAAGCGCCACAGGGCAGCACCTACGAGCAGTACTTC; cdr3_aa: CASSEAPQGSTYEQYF